Listed here are 27 T cell receptor beta chains from one sample, sequenced in a study of siplizumab effects on memory and regulatory T cells. The protocol was immunoSEQ multiplex PCR, while the TCRdb copy is restricted to in-frame clones and leaves out a portion. The sample records 85,000 or so clones, roughly 94% being singletons. Source material: CD8+ T cells sorted from blood. These receptor sequences come from a human donor in good health.

The chain employs TRBV7-9 and TRBJ2-7, with D perhaps TRBD2 (5 bases). Germline V gene lookup returns CDR1 SEHNR and CDR2 FQNEAQ (reference sequence). Trimming removed 0 bases at V and 3 bases at J, with 15 bases between. The CDR3 sequence is 16 residues long. For the CDR3, the DNA is TGTGCCAGCAGCTTAGCGATAGGGAGCGTACTCTACGAGCAGTACTTC. As protein: CASSLAIGSVLYEQYF.

The chain recombines TRBV7-3 with TRBJ2-1, with D hard to call. The CDR3 loop spans 14 amino acids. V lost 2 bases and J 10 bases, leaving 15 bases between the germline ends. CDR1 is SGHTA and CDR2 is FQGTGA in the germline V gene. The CDR3 is CASSLGPEAGEQFF. Here the CDR3 DNA reads TGTGCCAGCAGCTTAGGGCCCGAGGCAGGAGAGCAGTTCTTC.

The chain has TRBV25-1 and TRBJ2-2, with D possibly being TRBD1 (5 bases). The V and J ends lost 3 bases and 4 bases respectively, with 12 bases between them. The CDR3 length is 15 residues. CDR1 and CDR2 from the germline V gene are MGHDK and SYGVNS. The CDR3 sequence is CASSDLRQFTGELFF. CDR3 DNA sequence: TGTGCCAGCAGTGATCTCCGACAGTTCACCGGGGAGCTGTTTTTT.

This chain uses TRBV6-5 with TRBJ2-7, with a weak D call TRBD1 (6 bases). The CDR3 extends over 16 amino acids. Trimming removed 2 bases from V and 3 bases from J, with 17 bases in between. The germline V gene has CDR1 MNHEY and CDR2 SVGAGI. Here the CDR3 DNA reads TGTGCCAGCAGTTACCTCGACGCAGGGGTTAGCTACGAGCAGTACTTC. Translating gives CASSYLDAGVSYEQYF.

The chain couples TRBV28 to TRBJ2-1; D is uncertain. The CDR3 sequence is 17 residues long. Germline CDR1 is MDHEN and CDR2 is SYDVKM. V was cut by 2 bases and J by 0 bases, with 14 bases left in between. As DNA, the CDR3 is TGTGCCAGCAGTTTAATTGGGTTCTCTGGCTCCTACAATGAGCAGTTCTTC. Amino acids: CASSLIGFSGSYNEQFF.

This chain uses TRBV7-8 with TRBJ1-1; 7 bases map to TRBD1. The CDR3 is 15 residues long. V dropped 5 bases and J dropped 1; count of bases not matched to a gene: 7. The germline V gene has CDR1 SGHVS and CDR2 FQNEAQ. The CDR3 is CASSHRTGTNTEAFF. As DNA, the CDR3 is TGTGCCAGCAGCCACAGGACAGGCACGAACACTGAAGCTTTCTTT.

The genes are TRBV4-1 and TRBJ2-5, with a possible D match to TRBD2 (5 bases). The CDR3 extends over 16 amino acids. The V and J ends lost 4 bases and 1 base respectively, with 16 bases between them. Looked up from germline, CDR1 is MGHRA and CDR2 is YSYEKL. The CDR3 DNA follows: TGCGCCAGCAGCCGGCCTCCCGCGGGTTCCCAAGAGACCCAGTACTTC. Its translation is CASSRPPAGSQETQYF.

The chain links TRBV6-5 to TRBJ2-3; maybe TRBD2 (5 bases). The V gene lost 5 bases and the J gene lost 5 bases, with 8 bases spanning the gap. CDR1 is MNHEY, CDR2 SVGAGI, per germline. This CDR3 comprises 12 residues. This CDR3 is CASSLAGDTQYF. DNA of the CDR3: TGTGCCAGCAGTCTGGCGGGAGATACGCAGTATTTT.

The chain links TRBV7-9 to TRBJ1-2, with a weak D call TRBD1 (5 bases). In germline, CDR1 is SEHNR, CDR2 FQNEAQ (reference sequence). Trimming took 4 bases from V and 5 from J, leaving 8 bases between them. This CDR3 has 12 amino acids. The CDR3 region has the DNA TGTGCCAGCAGCTCACCAGGGTATGGCTACACCTTC. It is translated as CASSSPGYGYTF.

The chain joins TRBV28 to TRBJ2-7; 9 nucleotides line up with TRBD2. J lost 4 bases, V lost 6 bases, and 7 bases had no gene match. CDR1 and CDR2 from the germline V gene are MDHEN and SYDVKM. This CDR3 contains 14 residues. CDR3 in DNA: TGTGCCAGCAGACGAGCGGGGGGCAGTTACGAGCAGTACTTC. Translation: CASRRAGGSYEQYF.

The chain couples TRBV6-5 to TRBJ2-7, with 9 bases aligning to TRBD2. The germline gives CDR1 MNHEY, CDR2 SVGAGI. The CDR3 is made up of 14 amino acids. The trim removed 6 bases at V and 6 bases at J, leaving 9 bases unmatched. The CDR3 region is CASSQVSGRSEQYF. Written as DNA, the CDR3 is TGTGCCAGCAGCCAGGTTAGCGGGAGAAGCGAGCAGTACTTC.

The chain is built from TRBV10-3 and TRBJ1-2, with a weak D call TRBD1 (6 bases). Trimming stripped 0 bases from V and 5 bases from J, with 25 bases between. There are 19 residues in the CDR3. CDR1 ENHRY and CDR2 SYGVKD come from the germline V gene. In DNA, the CDR3 is TGTGCCATCAGTGAGTCATGGGCGTCGTTGGACAGTCCCTTTTATGGCTACACCTTC. Translated, it gives CAISESWASLDSPFYGYTF.

J is TRBJ2-3 and V is TRBV7-3; no definite D call. The length of the CDR3 is 13 residues. Germline values: CDR1 SGHTA, CDR2 FQGTGA. V lost 2 bases and J lost 9, with 12 bases in between. CDR3 amino acids: CASSLDSTWTQYF. CDR3 nucleotides: TGTGCCAGCAGCTTAGACTCCACCTGGACGCAGTATTTT.

This sequence joins TRBV6-4 and TRBJ2-2, with 8 bases lining up with TRBD2. In germline, CDR1 is MRHNA, CDR2 SNTAGT. This CDR3 spans 17 amino acids. The J segment lost 4 bases and the V segment lost 3 bases, leaving 10 bases of the junction unmatched. The CDR3 nucleotides are TGTGCCAGCAGTGATCACCCGGGACTAGTAAGCACCGGGGAGCTGTTTTTT. Amino acids: CASSDHPGLVSTGELFF.

The chain carries TRBV6-1 and TRBJ2-7; D gene uncertain. The CDR3 is 13 residues long. Germline V gene data show CDR1 as MNHNS and CDR2 as SASEGT. Trimming shortened V by 7 bases and J by 2 bases, and 12 bases separated the two germline ends. The CDR3 sequence: CASIWDLTYEQYF. As DNA, the CDR3 is TGTGCCAGCATTTGGGATCTAACCTACGAGCAGTACTTC.

V is TRBV7-9 and J is TRBJ2-1; no definite D call. V was cut by 1 base and J by 8 bases, with 9 bases left in between. The CDR3 is made up of 13 amino acids. Germline CDR1 and CDR2: SEHNR and FQNEAQ (reference sequence). CDR3 DNA sequence: TGTGCCAGCAGCTTAGGTATCCGGGATGAGCAGTTCTTC. Translation: CASSLGIRDEQFF.

V gene TRBV10-3 combines with J gene TRBJ2-3, with TRBD2 matching over 9 bases. Germline lookup yields CDR1 ENHRY and CDR2 SYGVKD. This CDR3 is built from 17 residues. Trimming removed 10 bases from V and 4 bases from J; junction bases left unmatched: 18. The CDR3 region has the DNA TGTGCCACCGCCGCCATAGGTAGCGGGAGTGTGGCAGATACGCAGTATTTT. It codes for CATAAIGSGSVADTQYF.

The rearrangement links TRBV9 to TRBJ2-6, with D tentatively TRBD2 (6 bases). Germline lookup yields CDR1 SGDLS and CDR2 YYNGEE. This CDR3 region has 17 residues. The V gene lost 3 bases and the J gene lost 0 bases, with 13 bases spanning the gap. CDR3 protein: CASSAQQDYSGANVLTF. The CDR3 bases are TGTGCCAGCAGCGCACAACAGGACTACTCTGGGGCCAACGTCCTGACTTTC. Combining the CDR3 with reference TRBV9 and TRBJ2-6 gives the whole variable domain DSGVTQTPKHLITATGQRVTLRCSPRSGDLSVYWYQQSLDQGLQFLIQYYNGEERAKGNILERFSAQQFPDLHSELNLSSLELGDSALYFCASSAQQDYSGANVLTFGAGSRLTVL.

J is TRBJ1-2 and V is TRBV27; D might be TRBD1 (6 bases). V lost 0 bases and J lost 13, with 18 bases in between. This CDR3 spans 14 amino acids. Germline V lookup: CDR1 MNHEY, CDR2 SMNVEV (reference sequence). CDR3: CASSLSWDTHVFTF. The CDR3 nucleotides are TGTGCCAGCAGTTTATCGTGGGACACCCACGTTTTCACCTTC.

This chain connects TRBV27 to TRBJ2-3; D call uncertain. V shed 10 bases and J shed 0 bases, with 8 bases lying between them. Germline CDR1 is MNHEY and CDR2 is SMNVEV (reference sequence). The CDR3 loop spans 12 amino acids. CDR3 nucleotides: TGTGCCATCCAAGACAGCACAGATACGCAGTATTTT. Protein sequence: CAIQDSTDTQYF.

The gene calls are TRBV4-1 and TRBJ1-2, with D unresolved. CDR3 size: 14 residues. The V and J ends lost 1 base and 1 base respectively, with 7 bases between them. Germline V gene sequence: CDR1 MGHRA, CDR2 YSYEKL. CDR3 bases: TGCGCCAGCAGCCAAGTTGAGGGTAACTATGGCTACACCTTC. Translation: CASSQVEGNYGYTF.

V usage is TRBV19 and J usage is TRBJ2-7; D remains ambiguous. There are 17 residues in the CDR3. The germline gives CDR1 LNHDA, CDR2 SQIVND (reference sequence). With 3 bases removed from V and 7 bases from J, the gap between germline ends came to 25 bases. The CDR3 is CASSIGRWKSRLREQYF. The CDR3 DNA sequence: TGTGCCAGTAGTATTGGCCGGTGGAAATCCAGGCTACGAGAGCAGTACTTC.

This clone showed up just once. This chain links TRBV4-2 with TRBJ1-2; TRBD1 is a possible D gene (5 bases). This CDR3 has 14 amino acids. Germline V gene lookup returns CDR1 LGHNA and CDR2 YNFKEQ. V lost 1 base to trimming and J lost 7 bases, with 13 bases between them. As DNA, the CDR3 is TGTGCCAGCAGCCAAGTGGCAGGGAAGGGTGGCTACACCTTC. This gives the protein CASSQVAGKGGYTF.

The V and J genes are TRBV5-1 and TRBJ2-7, with 7 bases matching TRBD1. The V gene end was trimmed by 4 bases and the J gene end by 3 bases; junction bases not matched to a gene: 4. The CDR3 has 13 amino acids. Germline loops: CDR1 SGHRS, CDR2 YFSETQ. The CDR3 protein is CASSGTANYEQYF. CDR3 sequence (DNA): TGCGCCAGCAGCGGGACAGCCAACTACGAGCAGTACTTC.

J is TRBJ1-1 and V is TRBV5-1, with D maybe TRBD1 (6 bases). Germline V gene sequence: CDR1 SGHRS, CDR2 YFSETQ. The V end was cut by 4 bases, the J end by 4 bases, with 14 bases between. This CDR3 is built from 14 residues. Here the CDR3 reads CASSIGQRGTEAFF. The CDR3 DNA follows: TGCGCCAGCAGCATAGGACAGAGGGGCACTGAAGCTTTCTTT. Supplemented by reference TRBV5-1 and TRBJ1-1, the full variable domain reads KAGVTQTPRYLIKTRGQQVTLSCSPISGHRSVSWYQQTPGQGLQFLFEYFSETQRNKGNFPGRFSGRQFSNSRSEMNVSTLELGDSALYLCASSIGQRGTEAFFGQGTRLTVV.

Written as DNA, the CDR3 is TGTGCCAGCAGCTTAGGTCAATTACTGTTTTTT. As protein: CASSLGQLLFF. The chain employs TRBV7-9 and TRBJ1-4; the D is unclear. V lost 1 base and J 13 bases, leaving 7 bases between the germline ends. The CDR3 sequence is 11 residues long. CDR1 is SEHNR, CDR2 FQNEAQ, per germline (reference sequence).

This CDR3 reads CASSLQGFNQPQHF. The CDR3 DNA sequence: TGTGCCAGCAGTTTACAGGGCTTCAATCAGCCCCAGCATTTT. The chain employs TRBV28 and TRBJ1-5; D may be TRBD1 (5 bases). Trimming removed 2 bases from V and 3 bases from J, with 8 bases in between. The CDR3 extends over 14 amino acids. CDR1 and CDR2 from the germline V gene are MDHEN and SYDVKM.